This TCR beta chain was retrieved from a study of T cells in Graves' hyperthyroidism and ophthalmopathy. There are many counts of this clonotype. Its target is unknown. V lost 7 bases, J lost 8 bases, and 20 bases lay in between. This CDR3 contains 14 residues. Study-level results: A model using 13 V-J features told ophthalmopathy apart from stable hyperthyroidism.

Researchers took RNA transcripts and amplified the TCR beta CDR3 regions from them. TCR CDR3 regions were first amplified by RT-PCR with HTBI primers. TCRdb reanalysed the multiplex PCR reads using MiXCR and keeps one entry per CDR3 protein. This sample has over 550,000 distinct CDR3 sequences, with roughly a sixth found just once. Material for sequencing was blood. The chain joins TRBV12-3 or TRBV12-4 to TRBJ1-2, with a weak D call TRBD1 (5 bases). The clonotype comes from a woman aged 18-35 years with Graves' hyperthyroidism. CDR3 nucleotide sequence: TGTGCCAGCATTCCTGGGACGGGGGGTGGGGGCTACACCTTC. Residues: CASIPGTGGGGYTF.